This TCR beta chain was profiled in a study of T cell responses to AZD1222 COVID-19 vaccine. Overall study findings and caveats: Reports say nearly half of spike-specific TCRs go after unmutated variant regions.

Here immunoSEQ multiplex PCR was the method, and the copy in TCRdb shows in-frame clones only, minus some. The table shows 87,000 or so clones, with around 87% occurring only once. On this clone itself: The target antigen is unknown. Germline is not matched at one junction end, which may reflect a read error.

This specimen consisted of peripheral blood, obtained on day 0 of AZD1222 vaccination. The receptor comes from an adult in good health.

The DNA of the CDR3 is TGTGCCAGCAGTGAATGGGACAGGGTCGTCTTC. Its translation: CASSEWDRVVF. The gene calls are TRBV25-1 and TRBJ1-2; the match to TRBD1 covers 9 bases. Germline CDR1 MGHDK, CDR2 SYGVNS. This CDR3 has 11 amino acids.